These 30 T cell receptor beta chains were sequenced from one sample in a study of identical twins. TCRdb reprocessed the 5' RACE reads with MiXCR, giving one entry per CDR3 protein. The sample comprises 210,000 or so distinct CDR3 sequences, around 6.9% of which are singletons, and 1.9% rests with the top ten. Another study also made use of these data, one on yellow fever vaccine responses in identical twins.

Material: memory (CD45RO+) T cells sorted from blood. The receptor source for this set is a woman between 18 and 29 years old in good health.

The chain carries TRBV5-1 and TRBJ1-1; TRBD1 aligns across 10 bases. V dropped 4 bases and J dropped 0; count of bases not matched to a gene: 12. The V gene's germline CDR1 is SGHRS and CDR2 YFSETQ. This CDR3 comprises 18 residues. CDR3 nucleotide sequence: TGCGCCAGCAGCCCGGGGCCCGGGACAGGGGCAATGAACACTGAAGCTTTCTTT. Translating it yields CASSPGPGTGAMNTEAFF.

V is TRBV10-3 and J is TRBJ1-1; a possible D gene is TRBD1 (6 bases). CDR3 length: 14 amino acids. The germline gives CDR1 ENHRY, CDR2 SYGVKD. V lost 6 bases to trimming and J lost 1 base, with 12 bases between them. The CDR3, as DNA: TGTGCCATCAGGAGGGACACTAAGAACACTGAAGCTTTCTTT. This encodes CAIRRDTKNTEAFF.

Ten or more counts support this clonotype. This chain uses TRBV5-5 with TRBJ2-5, with no clear D. CDR1 is SGHKS and CDR2 is YYEKEE in the germline V gene (reference sequence). V was pared by 1 base and J by 4 bases, with 8 bases between. The CDR3 has 13 amino acids. CDR3 protein: CASSLRATETQYF. The DNA for the CDR3 is TGTGCCAGCAGCTTGAGGGCCACAGAGACCCAGTACTTC.

Concerning this clonotype: A clone one base away is much larger, so this may be a read error. V is TRBV29-1 and J is TRBJ2-6; no reliable D call. Germline values: CDR1 SQVTM, CDR2 ANQGSEA. CDR3 size: 14 residues. V lost 7 bases, J lost 0 bases, and 10 bases lay in between. The CDR3 region is CSASLDSGANVLTF. CDR3 bases: TGCAGCGCTTCACTTGACTCTGGGGCCAACGTCCTGACTTTC.

This clonotype appeared a few times. The chain uses TRBV27 and TRBJ2-3, with D perhaps matching TRBD2 (6 bases). The V and J ends lost 3 bases and 2 bases respectively, with 12 bases between them. Germline CDR1 is MNHEY and CDR2 is SMNVEV (reference sequence). The CDR3 extends over 15 amino acids. The DNA of the CDR3 is TGTGCCAGCAGTTTGGGCCGGAGGGCCACAGATACGCAGTATTTT. This sequence encodes CASSLGRRATDTQYF.

This clonotype came up a few times. The chain links TRBV20-1 to TRBJ2-5; a weak D match, TRBD2 (5 bases). The CDR3 runs to 12 residues. V was shortened by 3 bases and J by 5 bases, with 10 bases between the two germline ends. Germline lookup yields CDR1 DFQATT and CDR2 SNEGSKA (reference sequence). CDR3 residues: CSARRGSETQYF. The CDR3 nucleotides are TGCAGTGCTAGGCGAGGGTCGGAGACCCAGTACTTC.

This clonotype was counted only a few times. The chain carries TRBV15 and TRBJ2-3, with 8 bases fitting TRBD2. CDR1 LNHNV and CDR2 YYDKDF come from the germline V gene (reference sequence). J was trimmed by 2 bases and V by 4 bases; bases with no gene match: 8. The CDR3 spans 16 residues. DNA of the CDR3: TGTGCCACCAGCAAGTCGGGACTAGGGTTCACAGATACGCAGTATTTT. This codes for CATSKSGLGFTDTQYF.

This chain connects TRBV10-2 to TRBJ2-2; the D gene is possibly TRBD2 (5 bases). The ends were cut back, 7 bases at V and 5 bases at J, with 14 bases in the middle. The CDR3 sequence is 14 residues long. CDR1 is WSHSY, CDR2 SAAADI, per germline. CDR3 sequence reads: CASTPLAWTGELFF. The CDR3 nucleotides read TGCGCCAGCACCCCCCTAGCTTGGACCGGGGAGCTGTTTTTT.

The rearrangement links TRBV20-1 to TRBJ2-5, with a possible D match to TRBD1 (7 bases). V shed 2 bases and J shed 3 bases, with 16 bases lying between them. Germline assignment: CDR1 DFQATT and CDR2 SNEGSKA (reference sequence). The length of the CDR3 is 15 residues. The CDR3 sequence: CSARPGLQGEETQYF. In DNA form, the CDR3 reads TGCAGTGCTAGACCGGGACTCCAGGGGGAAGAGACCCAGTACTTC.

This clonotype was seen a few times. Possible read error: a much larger clone is one base away. Here the CDR3 DNA reads TGCGCCAGCAGCAAAGTTCTGGGGTGGGGCGGCGAGCAGTACTTC. Residues: CASSKVLGWGGEQYF. The chain carries TRBV4-1 and TRBJ2-7; D is perhaps TRBD1 (5 bases). The CDR3 spans 15 residues. V was clipped by 5 bases and J by 6 bases, with 20 bases between them. The germline CDR1 and CDR2 sequences are MGHRA and YSYEKL.

This clonotype appeared many times. V and J are TRBV5-5 and TRBJ2-2; tentatively, D is TRBD2 (5 bases). CDR1 is SGHKS and CDR2 is YYEKEE in the germline V gene (reference sequence). The germline V and J ends were trimmed by 0 bases and 5 bases, with 11 bases remaining between them. The CDR3 covers 15 residues. This CDR3 reads CASSLERVPTGELFF. In nucleotides, the CDR3 is TGTGCCAGCAGCTTGGAGAGGGTCCCAACCGGGGAGCTGTTTTTT.

This clonotype was recorded at least ten times. V usage is TRBV5-1 and J usage is TRBJ2-1, with TRBD1 matching 9 bases. V trimming: 4 bases; J trimming: 5 bases; junction bases outside the gene matches: 10. This CDR3 contains 16 residues. Germline V gene sequence: CDR1 SGHRS, CDR2 YFSETQ. CDR3 loop: CASSLQGTGMNNEQFF. The CDR3 DNA reads TGCGCCAGCAGCCTCCAAGGGACAGGGATGAACAATGAGCAGTTCTTC.

The chain combines TRBV3-1 with TRBJ1-1; TRBD1 matches at 8 bases. The CDR3 has 15 residues. J was trimmed by 0 bases and V by 4 bases; bases with no gene match: 4. In germline, CDR1 is LGHDT, CDR2 YNNKEL (reference sequence). CDR3 nucleotide sequence: TGTGCCAGCAGCCGCCCGGGACAGGTGAACACTGAAGCTTTCTTT. Translating gives CASSRPGQVNTEAFF.

Many counts were recorded for this clonotype. The V call is TRBV29-1, the J call TRBJ2-3; weak D call: TRBD1 (6 bases). This CDR3 has 13 residues. Germline V gene data show CDR1 as SQVTM and CDR2 as ANQGSEA. Trimming took 7 bases from V and 1 from J, leaving 12 bases between them. CDR3 residues: CSGRAGGTDTQYF. The CDR3 DNA follows: TGCAGCGGCCGGGCAGGGGGCACAGATACGCAGTATTTT.

This clonotype was observed at least ten times. The V gene is TRBV5-1, the J gene TRBJ2-3; D is undetermined. This CDR3 spans 12 amino acids. Germline CDR1 is SGHRS and CDR2 is YFSETQ. V was trimmed by 7 bases and J by 8 bases, leaving 14 bases between them. The CDR3 coding sequence is TGCGCCAGCCTCGATTTCCGTCGTACGCAGTATTTT. Translation: CASLDFRRTQYF.

There are many counts of this clonotype. The V and J genes are TRBV6-4 and TRBJ2-2; D gene uncertain. Trimming cost V 3 bases and J 1 base, with 9 bases left between them. Germline CDR1 MRHNA, CDR2 SNTAGT. This CDR3 has 15 amino acids. In DNA form, the CDR3 reads TGTGCCAGCAGTGAAAAACCAGGGAACACCGGGGAGCTGTTTTTT. Translating gives CASSEKPGNTGELFF.

This clonotype showed up just a few times. The rearrangement joins TRBV7-9 to TRBJ2-5; D might be TRBD1 (6 bases). The CDR3 covers 14 residues. Trimming cost V 7 bases and J 5 bases, with 17 bases left between them. Germline V gene lookup returns CDR1 SEHNR and CDR2 FQNEAQ (reference sequence). The CDR3 here is CASTKGDGVETQYF. Written as DNA, the CDR3 is TGTGCCAGCACGAAGGGGGACGGTGTGGAGACCCAGTACTTC.

This clonotype was detected many times. This chain links TRBV6-5 with TRBJ1-2, with D perhaps matching TRBD1 (5 bases). Germline CDR1 is MNHEY and CDR2 is SVGAGI. The CDR3 consists of 15 residues. V lost 2 bases and J lost 4, with 14 bases in between. The CDR3 DNA follows: TGTGCCAGCAGTTACCAGCCAGGGTCCCCCTATGGCTACACCTTC. This encodes CASSYQPGSPYGYTF.

The chain has TRBV6-1 and TRBJ2-7, with TRBD1 matching over 10 bases. The ends lost 2 bases at V and 7 bases at J; junction bases unmatched: 11. The V gene's germline CDR1 is MNHNS and CDR2 SASEGT. The CDR3 is 16 residues long. The CDR3 protein is CASSELPGTGVEEQYF. As DNA, the CDR3 is TGTGCCAGCAGTGAATTACCCGGGACAGGGGTAGAAGAGCAGTACTTC.

The chain joins TRBV20-1 to TRBJ2-7; 10 bases agree with TRBD2. V gave up 0 bases and J gave up 2 bases; unmatched junction bases: 4. Germline V CDR1 and CDR2: DFQATT, SNEGSKA (reference sequence). The CDR3 sequence is 15 residues long. The DNA of the CDR3 is TGCAGTGCTAGAGATCCCACTAGCGGGGCCTACGAGCAGTACTTC. It is translated as CSARDPTSGAYEQYF.

This clonotype was counted a few times. J is TRBJ2-3 and V is TRBV11-2; a possible D gene is TRBD2 (6 bases). CDR1 and CDR2 (germline): SGHAT, FQNNGV. Trimming stripped 4 bases from V and 2 bases from J, with 16 bases between. This CDR3 has 16 amino acids. The CDR3: CASSSPGGTPTDTQYF. CDR3 DNA: TGTGCCAGCAGCTCCCCAGGCGGGACCCCCACAGATACGCAGTATTTT.

This clonotype was counted at least ten times. The rearrangement joins TRBV28 to TRBJ2-7; D might be TRBD1 (5 bases). The CDR3 has 14 amino acids. CDR1 and CDR2 (germline): MDHEN, SYDVKM. V lost 4 bases and J lost 2, with 12 bases in between. The CDR3 spells CASSSATETYEQYF. The CDR3 DNA reads TGTGCCAGCAGTTCGGCGACAGAGACCTACGAGCAGTACTTC.

This clonotype was observed at least ten times. The genes are TRBV20-1 and TRBJ2-7; D might be TRBD2 (7 bases). Germline values: CDR1 DFQATT, CDR2 SNEGSKA (reference sequence). The CDR3 contains 12 residues. Between the trimmed V and J ends, which lost 4 bases and 2 bases, there was a span of 9 bases. CDR3 loop: CSAIGGAYEQYF. In nucleotides, the CDR3 is TGCAGTGCTATAGGGGGGGCCTACGAGCAGTACTTC.

This clonotype was seen many times. The chain's CDR3 is CASSVGKETQYF. For the CDR3, the DNA is TGCGCCAGCAGCGTGGGAAAAGAGACCCAGTACTTC. J is TRBJ2-5 and V is TRBV5-1; D ambiguous. Germline V gene data show CDR1 as SGHRS and CDR2 as YFSETQ. V shed 4 bases and J shed 3 bases, with 7 bases lying between them. The CDR3 is 12 residues long. Full variable domain (outside the CDR3, taken from reference TRBV5-1 and TRBJ2-5): KAGVTQTPRYLIKTRGQQVTLSCSPISGHRSVSWYQQTPGQGLQFLFEYFSETQRNKGNFPGRFSGRQFSNSRSEMNVSTLELGDSALYLCASSVGKETQYFGPGTRLLVL.

This clonotype has a handful of counts. This chain joins TRBV10-3 and TRBJ1-2; 7 bases align to TRBD1. The trim removed 2 bases at V and 3 bases at J, leaving 0 bases unmatched. Germline loops: CDR1 ENHRY, CDR2 SYGVKD. The CDR3 is made up of 13 amino acids. CDR3 amino acids: CAISEGTDYGYTF. The CDR3 DNA sequence: TGTGCCATCAGTGAGGGGACAGACTATGGCTACACCTTC.

The DNA of the CDR3 is TGCAGTGCTAGGGCCCCACTGGGTGGTGAGCAGTACTTC. Translated: CSARAPLGGEQYF. V is TRBV20-1 and J is TRBJ2-7; D call uncertain. This CDR3 is built from 13 residues. Germline values: CDR1 DFQATT, CDR2 SNEGSKA (reference sequence). Trimming removed 3 bases at V and 7 bases at J, with 16 bases between.

This clonotype was seen a handful of times. The rearrangement joins TRBV29-1 to TRBJ1-1, with D perhaps matching TRBD1 (5 bases). This CDR3 region has 15 residues. V dropped 7 bases and J dropped 1 base, with 19 bases sitting between them. The germline CDR1 and CDR2 sequences are SQVTM and ANQGSEA. The CDR3 region is CSAPGAVARNTEAFF. CDR3 DNA: TGCAGCGCCCCCGGGGCAGTAGCCAGGAACACTGAAGCTTTCTTT.

At least ten counts were recorded for this clonotype. The rearrangement uses TRBV6-2 or TRBV6-3 and TRBJ1-5; weak D call: TRBD1 (5 bases). Germline CDR1 MNHEY, CDR2 SVGEGT. Deletions cut 2 bases from V and 7 bases from J, with 15 bases between. The CDR3 totals 15 residues. Here the CDR3 reads CASSYGDSPHQPQHF. The CDR3, as DNA: TGTGCCAGCAGTTACGGCGACAGTCCCCACCAGCCCCAGCATTTT.

This clonotype was counted ten times or more. This chain joins TRBV4-3 and TRBJ2-3, with 10 bases matching TRBD2. Germline lookup yields CDR1 LGHNA and CDR2 YSLEER. V lost 0 bases to trimming and J lost 4 bases; unmatched junction nucleotides: 4. The CDR3 runs 16 residues. The CDR3 loop is CASSQEAAGGPDTQYF. The CDR3 DNA follows: TGCGCCAGCAGCCAAGAAGCAGCGGGAGGGCCAGATACGCAGTATTTT.

This clonotype was recorded many times. V gene TRBV12-3 or TRBV12-4 combines with J gene TRBJ2-1; 10 bases are shared with TRBD2. With V trimmed by 5 bases and J by 8 bases, 9 bases remained unmatched. The CDR3 extends over 15 amino acids. CDR3 DNA: TGTGCCAGCAGTCCTCCAGCGGGGGGGCGCGATGAGCAGTTCTTC. Protein product: CASSPPAGGRDEQFF.